Below are 30 T cell receptor beta chains sequenced from a single sample in a study of cytomegalovirus exposure and HLA in healthy donors. With 60 Vbeta and 13 Jbeta primers, the PCR was carried out. Generated by immunoSEQ multiplex PCR, the TCRdb table keeps only in-frame clones and is missing some. The data contain around 210,000 clones, 78% of them singletons. Material: PBMCs. The origin of the receptors is a boy younger than 18 in good health and CMV-seronegative.

A single count supports this clone. The chain employs TRBV25-1 and TRBJ1-2, with 7 bases identical to TRBD1. Germline values: CDR1 MGHDK, CDR2 SYGVNS. The CDR3 is 16 amino acids. V lost 4 bases to trimming and J lost 2 bases; unmatched junction nucleotides: 10. The CDR3 DNA reads TGTGCCAGCAGTGCCGGGACAGAAAAGTTCAACTATGGCTACACCTTC. This codes for CASSAGTEKFNYGYTF.

Only one count was recorded for this clone. The chain combines TRBV12-5 with TRBJ1-3, with D unresolved. The CDR3 totals 14 residues. Deletions cut 0 bases from V and 4 bases from J, with 7 bases between. Germline V gene sequence: CDR1 LGHNT, CDR2 FRNRAP. The CDR3 loop reads CASGLVQSGNTIYF. CDR3 bases: TGTGCTAGTGGTTTGGTACAATCCGGAAACACCATATATTTT.

The chain carries TRBV25-1 and TRBJ2-7, with D possibly being TRBD2 (6 bases). From germline, CDR1 is MGHDK and CDR2 SYGVNS. V was pared by 1 base and J by 2 bases, with 18 bases between. The CDR3 runs to 17 residues. The CDR3 loop reads CASSESRSGLRTYEQYF. CDR3 sequence (DNA): TGTGCCAGCAGTGAATCCCGAAGCGGGCTGCGAACCTACGAGCAGTACTTC.

Worth noting for this clone: The same CDR3 also results from other DNA sequences found in this sample. J is TRBJ2-5 and V is TRBV20-1; D gene unclear. V was trimmed by 2 bases and J by 1 base, leaving 2 bases between them. The CDR3 spans 11 residues. In germline, CDR1 is DFQATT, CDR2 SNEGSKA (reference sequence). The CDR3 DNA reads as TGCAGTGCTAGACTCCAAGAGACCCAGTACTTC. This translates into CSARLQETQYF.

The chain uses TRBV30 and TRBJ1-2; 7 bases map to TRBD1. The CDR3 is made up of 13 amino acids. V lost 1 base to trimming and J lost 3 bases; unmatched junction nucleotides: 2. Germline CDR1 and CDR2: GTSNPN and SVGIG (reference sequence). The chain's CDR3 is CAWSADRDYGYTF. The CDR3 DNA reads as TGTGCCTGGAGTGCTGACAGGGACTATGGCTACACCTTC.

The chain joins TRBV30 to TRBJ2-1; tentative D call: TRBD2 (6 bases). This CDR3 contains 14 residues. Between the trimmed V and J ends, which lost 0 bases and 4 bases, there was a span of 10 bases. Germline CDR1 reads GTSNPN; CDR2 reads SVGIG (reference sequence). The CDR3 is CAWSVGRGYNEQFF. The CDR3 DNA reads TGTGCCTGGAGTGTGGGGCGGGGTTACAATGAGCAGTTCTTC.

The rearrangement links TRBV12-5 to TRBJ1-4, with D perhaps TRBD1 (6 bases). Germline CDR1 is LGHNT and CDR2 is FRNRAP. V lost 1 base and J 6 bases, leaving 12 bases between the germline ends. The CDR3 loop spans 15 amino acids. CDR3 residues: CASGLATGFDEKLFF. The CDR3 DNA sequence: TGTGCTAGTGGTTTGGCAACAGGGTTTGATGAAAAACTGTTTTTT.

The chain is built from TRBV5-1 and TRBJ2-5; 10 bases match TRBD2. With V trimmed by 0 bases and J by 5 bases, 13 bases remained unmatched. This CDR3 contains 18 residues. Germline CDR1 and CDR2: SGHRS and YFSETQ. The CDR3 sequence: CASSLGPPAGGPGETQYF. DNA of the CDR3: TGCGCCAGCAGCTTGGGGCCCCCAGCGGGAGGGCCCGGGGAGACCCAGTACTTC.

The V and J genes are TRBV7-2 and TRBJ2-5, with TRBD2 as a possible D gene (6 bases). The CDR3 is made up of 15 amino acids. V gave up 3 bases and J gave up 1 base, with 12 bases separating them. Germline loops: CDR1 SGHTA, CDR2 FQGNSA. The CDR3 sequence is CASSFAGTTQETQYF. CDR3 in DNA: TGTGCCAGCAGCTTTGCGGGAACTACCCAAGAGACCCAGTACTTC.

The chain carries TRBV7-2 and TRBJ2-2, with 11 positions matching TRBD1. Losses at the gene ends were 4 bases for V and 5 bases for J; bases not matched to a gene: 3. The CDR3 extends over 15 amino acids. Germline V gives CDR1 SGHTA, CDR2 FQGNSA. CDR3 protein: CASSWGDRGTGELFF. DNA of the CDR3: TGTGCCAGCAGCTGGGGGGACAGGGGGACCGGGGAGCTGTTTTTT.

The rearrangement uses TRBV7-8 and TRBJ1-2; TRBD1 agrees at 12 bases. J lost 0 bases, V lost 6 bases, and 11 bases had no gene match. This CDR3 contains 18 residues. In germline, CDR1 is SGHVS, CDR2 FQNEAQ. In DNA form, the CDR3 reads TGTGCCAGCAGTCTTAGGGGCGGGACAGGGGGCCCTAACTATGGCTACACCTTC. As protein: CASSLRGGTGGPNYGYTF.

The rearrangement uses TRBV5-8 and TRBJ1-5; D uncertain. CDR1 SGHTS and CDR2 YDEGEE come from the germline V gene. The CDR3 has 13 residues. V was cut by 1 base and J by 7 bases, with 9 bases left in between. CDR3 region: CASSLPGRQPQHF. The CDR3 coding sequence is TGTGCCAGCAGCTTGCCGGGAAGGCAGCCCCAGCATTTT. The whole variable domain, filled in from reference TRBV5-8 and TRBJ1-5, reads EAGVTQSPTHLIKTRGQQATLRCSPISGHTSVYWYQQALGLGLQFLLWYDEGEERNRGNFPPRFSGRQFPNYSSELNVNALELEDSALYLCASSLPGRQPQHFGDGTRLSIL.

This clone was seen more than once but under ten times. The rearrangement uses TRBV6-5 and TRBJ2-3; 7 positions match TRBD1. This CDR3 has 16 residues. The germline CDR1 and CDR2 sequences are MNHEY and SVGAGI. The trim removed 2 bases at V and 0 bases at J, leaving 5 bases unmatched. The CDR3 loop reads CASSYTDRASTDTQYF. The DNA of the CDR3 is TGTGCCAGCAGTTACACAGACAGGGCTAGCACAGATACGCAGTATTTT.

The chain joins TRBV7-2 to TRBJ2-3; 8 nucleotides align to TRBD2. Unmatched junction bases numbered 6, after V lost 5 bases and J lost 2 bases. The CDR3 has 15 residues. Germline CDR1 SGHTA, CDR2 FQGNSA. In nucleotides, the CDR3 is TGTGCCAGCAGCCGTTGGACTAGCATCACAGATACGCAGTATTTT. Translated: CASSRWTSITDTQYF.

This chain uses TRBV7-9 with TRBJ1-1; possibly TRBD1 for D (5 bases). CDR3 size: 13 residues. The V end was cut by 1 base, the J end by 4 bases, with 7 bases between. Germline loops: CDR1 SEHNR, CDR2 FQNEAQ (reference sequence). The CDR3, as DNA: TGTGCCAGCAGCTTAGGGGGCTCCACTGAAGCTTTCTTT. This translates into CASSLGGSTEAFF. The whole variable domain, filled in from reference TRBV7-9 and TRBJ1-1, reads DTGVSQNPRHKITKRGQNVTFRCDPISEHNRLYWYRQTLGQGPEFLTYFQNEAQLEKSRLLSDRFSAERPKGSFSTLEIQRTEQGDSAMYLCASSLGGSTEAFFGQGTRLTVV.

The chain links TRBV2 to TRBJ1-2; TRBD1 aligns across 9 bases. The CDR3 loop spans 12 amino acids. The trim removed 6 bases at V and 5 bases at J, leaving 1 base unmatched. Germline V lookup: CDR1 SNHLY, CDR2 FYNNEI. In nucleotides, the CDR3 is TGTGCCAGCAGCGGACAGGGGTATGGCTACACCTTC. Translating it yields CASSGQGYGYTF.

The chain links TRBV11-2 to TRBJ2-7; D gene uncertain. Germline V gives CDR1 SGHAT, CDR2 FQNNGV. This CDR3 region has 12 residues. The germline V and J ends were trimmed by 3 bases and 2 bases, with 5 bases remaining between them. CDR3 DNA sequence: TGTGCCAGCAGCTTTATTACCTACGAGCAGTACTTC. Amino acids: CASSFITYEQYF.

J is TRBJ2-7 and V is TRBV19, with 8 bases that match TRBD2. J gave up 0 bases and V 6 bases, and 7 bases lay outside the gene matches. Germline V CDR1 and CDR2: LNHDA, SQIVND (reference sequence). The CDR3 sequence is 15 residues long. CDR3 region: CASSSGGRASYEQYF. The CDR3 nucleotides are TGTGCCAGTAGCAGCGGGGGCAGGGCCTCCTACGAGCAGTACTTC.

This chain joins TRBV9 and TRBJ1-2; D remains unclear. Germline lookup yields CDR1 SGDLS and CDR2 YYNGEE. V lost 4 bases, J lost 1 base, and 8 bases lay in between. The CDR3 consists of 13 residues. The CDR3 loop is CASSPTYNYGYTF. CDR3 DNA: TGTGCCAGCAGCCCTACGTATAACTATGGCTACACCTTC.

This clone was seen more than once but under ten times. The V gene is TRBV30, the J gene TRBJ2-7; 9 bases match TRBD1. Germline trimming cut 2 bases from V and 5 bases from J; bases unmatched to any gene: 4. The CDR3 length is 13 residues. CDR1 is GTSNPN and CDR2 is SVGIG in the germline V gene (reference sequence). The CDR3 protein is CAWSSQGADEQYF. The CDR3, as DNA: TGTGCCTGGAGTTCACAGGGGGCAGACGAGCAGTACTTC.

The V and J genes are TRBV2 and TRBJ2-7, with D perhaps TRBD2 (6 bases). Trimming stripped 6 bases from V and 3 bases from J, with 15 bases between. The CDR3 has 14 amino acids. Germline CDR1 SNHLY, CDR2 FYNNEI. The CDR3 here is CASRPGTYYYEQYF. The CDR3 DNA follows: TGTGCCAGCAGACCCGGGACTTATTACTACGAGCAGTACTTC.

This sequence joins TRBV19 and TRBJ2-7; tentatively, D is TRBD1 (6 bases). The CDR3 runs to 15 residues. The germline V and J ends were trimmed by 7 bases and 3 bases, with 19 bases remaining between them. From germline, CDR1 is LNHDA and CDR2 SQIVND (reference sequence). The CDR3 sequence is CASTGAPSGDYEQYF. CDR3 DNA: TGTGCCAGTACAGGGGCCCCCTCTGGGGACTACGAGCAGTACTTC.

This sequence joins TRBV11-1 and TRBJ2-7; 8 bases agree with TRBD2. CDR1 and CDR2 (germline): SGHAT, FQDESV (reference sequence). Trimming cost V 2 bases and J 5 bases; bases outside gene matches: 8. The CDR3 runs 15 residues. The CDR3 nucleotides are TGTGCCAGCAGCTTATTACGGGAGGGCCGGGACGAGCAGTACTTC. This encodes CASSLLREGRDEQYF.

V gene TRBV25-1 combines with J gene TRBJ2-5; 9 nucleotides agree with TRBD1. There are 15 residues in the CDR3. Trimming took 7 bases from V and 1 from J; bases not matched to a gene: 7. CDR1 and CDR2 (germline): MGHDK, SYGVNS. The CDR3 DNA reads TGTGCCAGCACCTACGGGACAGGGCCCCAAGAGACCCAGTACTTC. Amino acid sequence: CASTYGTGPQETQYF.

The J gene is TRBJ1-2, the V gene TRBV12-5, with 7 nucleotides matching TRBD1. Germline CDR1 LGHNT, CDR2 FRNRAP. With 6 bases clipped from V and 8 bases from J, the junction kept 18 bases outside the gene matches. The CDR3 spans 16 residues. Here the CDR3 reads CASGAAQGRGGDGYTF. The CDR3 bases are TGTGCTAGTGGGGCCGCACAGGGGCGTGGGGGTGACGGCTACACCTTC.

The J gene is TRBJ1-1, the V gene TRBV27, with D possibly matching TRBD1 (6 bases). V was cut by 1 base and J by 5 bases, with 11 bases left in between. Germline-derived CDR1 and CDR2 are MNHEY and SMNVEV (reference sequence). The length of the CDR3 is 14 residues. CDR3 DNA sequence: TGTGCCAGCAGTTTATTTGGGGGCAGGACTGAAGCTTTCTTT. It yields the protein CASSLFGGRTEAFF.

This chain connects TRBV5-4 to TRBJ2-1, with TRBD2 matching 10 bases. Germline V CDR1 and CDR2: SGHNT, YYREEE (reference sequence). The CDR3 is made up of 14 amino acids. Trimming removed 4 bases from V and 4 bases from J; junction bases left unmatched: 2. The CDR3 loop is CASSGTSVYNEQFF. For the CDR3, the DNA is TGTGCCAGCAGCGGGACTAGCGTTTACAATGAGCAGTTCTTC.

The chain joins TRBV7-9 to TRBJ1-4; 7 nucleotides agree with TRBD1. The CDR3 is 15 residues long. Germline-derived CDR1 and CDR2 are SEHNR and FQNEAQ (reference sequence). V was pared by 5 bases and J by 1 base, with 4 bases of the junction left unmatched. The CDR3 here is CASSPQGGTNEKLFF. The CDR3 coding sequence is TGTGCCAGCAGCCCGCAGGGGGGAACTAATGAAAAACTGTTTTTT.

The genes are TRBV30 and TRBJ1-5; 8 positions agree with TRBD1. The CDR3 contains 13 residues. CDR1 GTSNPN and CDR2 SVGIG come from the germline V gene (reference sequence). V dropped 5 bases and J dropped 6; count of bases not matched to a gene: 6. CDR3 coding DNA: TGTGCCTGGGCCAGGACAGGGCGTCAGCCCCAGCATTTT. Protein: CAWARTGRQPQHF.

This rearrangement joins TRBV10-3 to TRBJ2-1; D is possibly TRBD2 (5 bases). Germline CDR1 reads ENHRY; CDR2 reads SYGVKD. Trimming pared 10 bases from V and 0 bases from J, leaving 7 bases between. The CDR3 covers 12 residues. This CDR3 is CATTSSYNEQFF. DNA for the CDR3: TGTGCCACTACTAGCTCCTACAATGAGCAGTTCTTC.